This TCR beta chain was captured by sequencing in a study of T cell responses to AZD1222 COVID-19 vaccine (dated by TCRdb to the early 2020s). Regarding the research as a whole: TCR sequencing was performed for over 230 trial participants, of whom 200 to 210 were given two doses of AZD1222 and approximately 25 were given two doses of MenACWY control vaccine. Enrollment into the trials was organized by age into subgroups of 18-55, 56-69 and 70-plus years, and those subgroups contained approximately 150, 30 and 60 TCR-sequenced participants, respectively. Study-wide findings and limitations: The 56-69-year group was small, and its depth increase did not reach significance, likely because of low power. Because no samples from the day 14 peak response were available, repertoires could be characterized only after the peak T cell response. Participants were mostly white British, with more females than males. The authors suggested clonal diversity may have been underestimated. Nearly half of unique spike-specific TCRs reportedly recognized epitopes outside regions mutated in the B.1.351 and B.1.1.7 variants. After two AZD1222 doses, spike-specific TCR breadth and depth were significantly higher than at day 0 and than in MenACWY recipients. Conclusions about previously exposed vaccinees are limited, since just a handful of AZD1222 recipients were seropositive for SARS-CoV-2 at baseline. CD4 TCRs associated with the vaccine covered the entire spike protein, and the dominant responses were in regions 160-218 and 743-854.

Concerning this clone itself: Its antigen remains undetermined. No quality values exist for individual bases; no much larger clone is one base distant.

The CDR3 goes from the cysteine to the phenylalanine over 13 residues. Just the 39-base CDR3 DNA is kept, in frame starting at base 1. Cut back by 8 bases and 5 bases, the V and J ends lie 13 bases apart. From the germline V gene, CDR1 is MNHEY and CDR2 is SVGAGI. Explained via the paper, the time point label denotes: baseline before first vaccination. This specimen's treatment or condition label, interpreted: meningococcal conjugate vaccine given as trial control. Vaccinee samples were obtained from the UK trials COV001 and COV002, which included a single-blind randomized controlled phase 2/3 trial of AZD1222 (ChAdOx1 nCoV-19) in healthy adults. For TCRbeta chain sequencing, PBMC samples from trial participants were taken at day 0 and at day 28 after the second dose. The CDR3 regions of human TCRbeta chains were analyzed by immunosequencing. Per the original workflow: Repertoire TCRs were matched against a reference library of SARS-CoV-2-specific TCRs generated with the MIRA antigen-specificity platform. Breadth was defined as the fraction of unique TCRs that were SARS-CoV-2-associated, and depth was defined as the fraction of total T cells that were SARS-CoV-2-associated. Using the MIRA data, every spike-specific TCR was mapped to the spike region that the TCR reacted to and assigned to either a CD4 or a CD8 class. Log10-transformed breadth and depth values were compared by one-way ANOVA with Sidak's multiple comparisons tests. This is the immuneACCESS table as TCRdb keeps it, with only in-frame sequences that have V and J called. A part of the clones is gone; compared with another copy, unresolved V genes explain less than half, and the rest is unexplained. That table gives V, J and clone size, and the DNA gave D and trimming. The sample yields 110,000 to 150,000 clones; over 90% were counted once. The ten largest clones represent less than 0.95% of the sample.

The TCR originated in an adult in good health. The material sequenced was peripheral blood, taken on day 0 of MenACWY control vaccination. The rearranged chain carries TRBV6-5 and TRBJ1-5; D gene: possibly TRBD1, on 6 matching bases. The CDR3 region reads CASGGDIHQPQHF. The nucleotide sequence reads as follows: TGTGCCAGCGGAGGGGACATCCATCAGCCCCAGCATTTT.